The 9 T cell receptor beta chains below all came from one sample that was sequenced in a study of PD-L1 blockade in urothelial cancer. Assay used: immunoSEQ multiplex PCR; TCRdb lists only in-frame clones, some missing. The sample gives about 72,000 clones, roughly 90% of which show up once; more than 3.5% is in the top ten. Time point of the sample: pretreatment peripheral blood. This specimen consisted of PBMCs, obtained around atezolizumab (anti-PD-L1) treatment. The receptor set was obtained from a man aged 65 to 79 with urothelial cancer.

The chain links TRBV19 to TRBJ2-7, with D hard to call. Between the trimmed V and J ends, which lost 3 bases and 1 base, there was a span of 7 bases. Per the germline V gene, CDR1 is LNHDA and CDR2 is SQIVND (reference sequence). The CDR3 runs to 13 residues. CDR3 sequence: CASSMKQSYEQYF. DNA for the CDR3: TGTGCCAGTAGTATGAAACAGTCCTACGAGCAGTACTTC.

The J gene is TRBJ2-7, the V gene TRBV5-4, with D possibly being TRBD1 (6 bases). The CDR3 runs to 12 residues. The V gene lost 2 bases and the J gene lost 4 bases, with 7 bases spanning the gap. Germline V gene lookup returns CDR1 SGHNT and CDR2 YYREEE (reference sequence). The CDR3 reads CASSFDRYEQYF. In nucleotides, the CDR3 is TGTGCCAGCAGCTTTGACAGGTACGAGCAGTACTTC.

The sample holds one count of this clone. The V gene is TRBV30, the J gene TRBJ2-3, with D perhaps assigned TRBD1 or TRBD2 (5 bases each). CDR1 and CDR2 from the germline V gene are GTSNPN and SVGIG (reference sequence). The V end was cut by 8 bases, the J end by 2 bases, with 11 bases between. The CDR3 covers 12 residues. The CDR3 DNA is TGTGCCGGGACCGTACTCACAGATACGCAGTATTTT. Residues: CAGTVLTDTQYF.

The chain couples TRBV19 to TRBJ1-1, with D possibly TRBD1 on 5 matching bases. The CDR3 is 17 amino acids. Trimming cost V 3 bases and J 0 bases, with 17 bases left between them. The V gene's germline CDR1 is LNHDA and CDR2 SQIVND (reference sequence). The CDR3 is CASSMSRRGGVNTEAFF. DNA of the CDR3: TGTGCCAGTAGTATGTCCCGCCGGGGGGGAGTGAACACTGAAGCTTTCTTT.

The chain employs TRBV18 and TRBJ2-3; D is uncertain. The CDR3 has 14 residues. The V gene lost 4 bases and the J gene lost 4 bases, with 12 bases spanning the gap. Germline V gene lookup returns CDR1 KGHSH and CDR2 LQKENI. CDR3 amino acids: CASSQNARADTQYF. The CDR3 DNA reads TGTGCCAGCTCACAGAATGCTCGGGCAGATACGCAGTATTTT.

The rearrangement links TRBV5-6 to TRBJ2-3; possible D gene TRBD2, 6 bases. V was clipped by 0 bases and J by 4 bases, with 15 bases between them. This CDR3 region has 16 residues. Germline V CDR1 and CDR2: SGHDT, YYEEEE. Here the CDR3 reads CASSLAGGDVADTQYF. Here the CDR3 DNA reads TGTGCCAGCAGCTTGGCCGGGGGAGATGTGGCAGATACGCAGTATTTT.

J is TRBJ1-5 and V is TRBV14; 10 bases are a match to TRBD1. In germline, CDR1 is SGHDN, CDR2 FVKESK. The CDR3 loop spans 13 amino acids. V lost 4 bases to trimming and J lost 7 bases; unmatched junction nucleotides: 1. CDR3: CASSRTGGQPQHF. In DNA form, the CDR3 reads TGTGCCAGCAGCCGGACAGGGGGACAGCCCCAGCATTTT. The whole variable domain, filled in from reference TRBV14 and TRBJ1-5, reads EAGVTQFPSHSVIEKGQTVTLRCDPISGHDNLYWYRRVMGKEIKFLLHFVKESKQDESGMPNNRFLAERTGGTYSTLKVQPAELEDSGVYFCASSRTGGQPQHFGDGTRLSIL.

The J gene is TRBJ2-3, the V gene TRBV7-3; 9 nucleotides match TRBD2. The CDR3 sequence is 15 residues long. With V trimmed by 4 bases and J by 5 bases, 7 bases remained unmatched. The germline gives CDR1 SGHTA, CDR2 FQGTGA. CDR3 coding DNA: TGTGCCAGCAGCTCATTAGCGGGAGTTGGAGATACGCAGTATTTT. Protein: CASSSLAGVGDTQYF.

This clone is a singleton in its sample. V usage is TRBV5-1 and J usage is TRBJ2-1, with 9 bases aligning to TRBD1. There are 15 residues in the CDR3. Germline V gene lookup returns CDR1 SGHRS and CDR2 YFSETQ. V lost 4 bases and J lost 4; bases outside the gene matches: 6. The CDR3 sequence is CASSLGGQGYNEQFF. For the CDR3, the DNA is TGCGCCAGCAGCCTCGGGGGACAGGGATACAATGAGCAGTTCTTC.